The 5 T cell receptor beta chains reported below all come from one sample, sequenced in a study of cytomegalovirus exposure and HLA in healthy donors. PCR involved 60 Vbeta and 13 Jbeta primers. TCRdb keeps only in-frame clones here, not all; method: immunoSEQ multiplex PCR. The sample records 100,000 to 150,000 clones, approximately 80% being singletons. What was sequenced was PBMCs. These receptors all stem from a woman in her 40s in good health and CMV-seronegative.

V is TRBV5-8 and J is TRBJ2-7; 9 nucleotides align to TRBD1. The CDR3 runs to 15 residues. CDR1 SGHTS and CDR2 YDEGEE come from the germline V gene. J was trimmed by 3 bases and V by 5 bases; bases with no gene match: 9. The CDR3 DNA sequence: TGTGCCAGCAGATTGCGGGACAGGGTCCTCTACGAGCAGTACTTC. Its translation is CASRLRDRVLYEQYF. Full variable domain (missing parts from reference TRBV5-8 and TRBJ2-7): EAGVTQSPTHLIKTRGQQATLRCSPISGHTSVYWYQQALGLGLQFLLWYDEGEERNRGNFPPRFSGRQFPNYSSELNVNALELEDSALYLCASRLRDRVLYEQYFGPGTRLTVT.

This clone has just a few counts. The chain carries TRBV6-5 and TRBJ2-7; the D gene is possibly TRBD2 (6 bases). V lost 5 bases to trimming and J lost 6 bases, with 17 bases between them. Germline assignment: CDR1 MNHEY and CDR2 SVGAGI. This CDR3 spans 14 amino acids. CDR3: CASSRGTLSGEQYF. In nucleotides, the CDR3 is TGTGCCAGCAGTCGCGGGACCCTCTCAGGCGAGCAGTACTTC.

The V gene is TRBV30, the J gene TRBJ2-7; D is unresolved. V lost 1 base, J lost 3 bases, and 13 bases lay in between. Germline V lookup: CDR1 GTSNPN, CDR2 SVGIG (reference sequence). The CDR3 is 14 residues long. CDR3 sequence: CAWSEQYSIYEQYF. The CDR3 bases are TGTGCCTGGAGTGAACAGTACTCTATCTACGAGCAGTACTTC.

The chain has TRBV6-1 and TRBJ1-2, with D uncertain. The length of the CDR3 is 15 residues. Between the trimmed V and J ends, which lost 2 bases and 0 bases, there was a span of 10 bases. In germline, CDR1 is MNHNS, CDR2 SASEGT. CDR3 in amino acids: CASSEFGWANYGYTF. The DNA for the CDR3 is TGTGCCAGCAGTGAATTCGGGTGGGCTAACTATGGCTACACCTTC.

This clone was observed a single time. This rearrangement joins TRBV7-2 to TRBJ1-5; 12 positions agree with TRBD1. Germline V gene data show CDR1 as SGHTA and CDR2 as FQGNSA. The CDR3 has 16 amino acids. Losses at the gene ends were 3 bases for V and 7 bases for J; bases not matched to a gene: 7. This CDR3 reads CASSLVGTGGYQPQHF. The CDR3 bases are TGTGCCAGCAGCTTGGTAGGGACAGGGGGCTACCAGCCCCAGCATTTT.